This T cell receptor (beta chain) stems from a study of blood T cell repertoires in COVID-19. Study-level information: Sites in the United States, Italy and Spain provided acute and convalescent COVID-19 samples.

This CDR3 comprises 15 residues. Germline CDR1 and CDR2: LNHDA and SQIVND (reference sequence). The V end lost 0 bases, the J end lost 12 bases, and 18 bases lay between the germline ends. TCRdb keeps only in-frame clones here, not all; method: immunoSEQ multiplex PCR. The sample lists approximately 170,000 clones; more than 65% were seen once. Sequenced material: peripheral blood. The gene calls are TRBV19 and TRBJ2-1; D is ambiguous. This clonotype was obtained from a human donor with acute or convalescent COVID-19. The donor label of this sample is uncertain. The DNA for the CDR3 is TGTGCCAGTAGTATAGATGGTTTAAGCGCCGAAGGGCAGTTCTTC. Residues: CASSIDGLSAEGQFF.